This T cell receptor beta chain comes out of a study of blood T cell repertoires in COVID-19. Study information: Researchers got acute and convalescent COVID-19 samples from the United States, Italy and Spain.

Original processing methods: Quantification of nucleated cells was approximated via reference gene primer amplification. This table comes from immunoSEQ multiplex PCR, and its TCRdb copy is limited to in-frame clones, with some not included. D and trimming come from the DNA, and the V and J calls and clone size come from that table. The repertoire holds about 140,000 clones, with 78% as singletons. Trimming removed 1 base at V and 9 bases at J, with 13 bases between. This CDR3 has 14 amino acids. Germline-derived CDR1 and CDR2 are SEHNR and FQNEAQ (reference sequence). This receptor was obtained from a man between 60 and 75 years old who had recovered from COVID-19. This chain uses TRBV7-9 with TRBJ2-4; no firm D call. Sequenced sample: peripheral blood. This chain's CDR3 is CASSLVGTFGIQYF. The DNA of the CDR3 is TGTGCCAGCAGCTTAGTGGGCACGTTTGGCATTCAGTACTTC.